This record covers a single TCR beta chain. The data were obtained in a study of blood T cell repertoires in COVID-19. Across the whole study: PBMCs, B-cell-depleted T cells, or T cells were the source of the cDNA or gDNA that made up the material.

Profiled with immunoSEQ multiplex PCR; TCRdb holds only in-frame clones, not every one. Altogether about 220,000 clones are present, over 75% being singletons, with the ten largest covering roughly 12%. This TCR derives from a human donor in a cohort sampled during active COVID-19. The sequenced material came from peripheral blood.

CDR3 in amino acids: CASSRDRAGANVLTF. The CDR3, as DNA: TGTGCCAGCAGCCGAGACAGGGCCGGGGCCAACGTCCTGACTTTC. This rearrangement joins TRBV5-4 to TRBJ2-6; 7 positions match TRBD1. From germline, CDR1 is SGHNT and CDR2 YYREEE (reference sequence). The junction had 5 bases not matched to a gene; V was cut back by 4 bases and J by 4 bases. The CDR3 runs 15 residues.